A selection of T cell receptor beta chains follows, all from one sample in a study of CD8 T cells in cerebrospinal fluid in Alzheimer's disease. TCRdb reprocessed the 10x single-cell sequencing reads and reports one entry per CDR3 protein, with no DNA. The repertoire table contains over a thousand distinct CDR3 sequences. The specimen was cerebrospinal fluid. All receptors come from a human donor with Alzheimer's disease. CDR3s include the opening cysteine and the closing phenylalanine or tryptophan. The order of the fields is J gene, V gene, clone size, CDR3 protein. Size is stated for part of the rows, as once, few or many counts, or as a class when the clone is expanded.

J: TRBJ1-2; V: TRBV19; size: medium-sized; CDR3: CASSIAGPGHGYTF
J: TRBJ2-5; V: TRBV19; size: medium-sized; CDR3: CASSYGGETQYF
J: TRBJ2-1; V: TRBV5-1; size: medium-sized; CDR3: CASSPVPAGGNEQFF
J: TRBJ1-6; V: TRBV6-2/TRBV6-3; size: .; CDR3: CASSSSPDRNSPLHF
J: TRBJ2-2; V: TRBV28; size: medium-sized; CDR3: CASSFRGGGELFF
J: TRBJ1-1; V: TRBV9; size: medium-sized; CDR3: CASSVGGSMNTEAFF
J: TRBJ1-2; V: TRBV10-3; size: large; CDR3: CAISETLTGIPPNYGYTF
J: TRBJ1-2; V: TRBV5-5; size: large; CDR3: CASKTGAKNGYGYTF
J: TRBJ2-7; V: TRBV27; size: large; CDR3: CASSFQGTYEQYF
J: TRBJ1-3; V: TRBV20-1; size: medium-sized; CDR3: CSARDSGSHLGGAGDTIYF
J: TRBJ2-3; V: TRBV5-1; size: large; CDR3: CASSLTGTGLTNTQYF
J: TRBJ1-2; V: TRBV5-1; size: medium-sized; CDR3: CASSPRGGAEDGYTF
J: TRBJ2-3; V: TRBV11-2; size: large; CDR3: CASSSRGDTQYF
J: TRBJ2-1; V: TRBV19; size: medium-sized; CDR3: CASSPKQIGNNEQFF
J: TRBJ2-3; V: TRBV11-3; size: large; CDR3: CASSSGLAGDPDTQYF
J: TRBJ1-1; V: TRBV6-1; size: medium-sized; CDR3: CASSEMVQGASTEAFF
J: TRBJ2-7; V: TRBV5-8; size: medium-sized; CDR3: CASSLLAGGGEQYF
J: TRBJ2-2; V: TRBV5-1; size: medium-sized; CDR3: CASSDPTRSGELFF
J: TRBJ2-7; V: TRBV20-1; size: medium-sized; CDR3: CSAGGRGGEQYF
J: TRBJ2-2; V: TRBV14; size: medium-sized; CDR3: CASSQPSGGTRGGELFF
J: TRBJ2-1; V: TRBV7-2; size: medium-sized; CDR3: CASSLAGTSGTEQFF
J: TRBJ1-2; V: TRBV5-1; size: medium-sized; CDR3: CASSREGAGYTF
J: TRBJ2-1; V: TRBV14; size: large; CDR3: CASSQDLVTGEFF
J: TRBJ2-2; V: TRBV28; size: medium-sized; CDR3: CATLAQSRPGELFF
J: TRBJ2-5; V: TRBV20-1; size: medium-sized; CDR3: CSARTGGIETQYF
J: TRBJ2-5; V: TRBV5-5; size: large; CDR3: CASSFGLAGATQETQYF
J: TRBJ1-2; V: TRBV5-1; size: large; CDR3: CASSSTFAGYTF
J: TRBJ2-1; V: TRBV11-1; size: large; CDR3: CASSLLATYNEQFF
J: TRBJ1-1; V: TRBV12-3/TRBV12-4; size: medium-sized; CDR3: CASSFGNTEAFF
J: TRBJ2-2; V: TRBV5-1; size: large; CDR3: CASSPNGQGNTGELFF
J: TRBJ1-4; V: TRBV12-3/TRBV12-4; size: large; CDR3: CASSPQGGATNEKLFF
J: TRBJ2-7; V: TRBV12-3/TRBV12-4; size: .; CDR3: CASSRDGIGEQYF
J: TRBJ2-1; V: TRBV20-1; size: medium-sized; CDR3: CSARDLGLAYNEQFF
J: TRBJ1-1; V: TRBV5-1; size: medium-sized; CDR3: CASTREAGTGETAFF
J: TRBJ1-5; V: TRBV6-1; size: medium-sized; CDR3: CASTQARNNQPQHF
J: TRBJ2-3; V: TRBV10-3; size: medium-sized; CDR3: CAISETQGDTQYF
J: TRBJ2-7; V: TRBV6-1; size: medium-sized; CDR3: CASSSGQGNSEQYF
J: TRBJ2-3; V: TRBV10-3; size: large; CDR3: CASGTSGTDTQYF
J: TRBJ1-4; V: TRBV20-1; size: medium-sized; CDR3: CSARDQDSGHEKLFF
J: TRBJ1-5; V: TRBV29-1; size: large; CDR3: CSVGWTGESNQPQHF
J: TRBJ1-1; V: TRBV3-1; size: medium-sized; CDR3: CASSRNTEAFF
J: TRBJ2-7; V: TRBV7-2; size: large; CDR3: CATQDRSSYEQYF